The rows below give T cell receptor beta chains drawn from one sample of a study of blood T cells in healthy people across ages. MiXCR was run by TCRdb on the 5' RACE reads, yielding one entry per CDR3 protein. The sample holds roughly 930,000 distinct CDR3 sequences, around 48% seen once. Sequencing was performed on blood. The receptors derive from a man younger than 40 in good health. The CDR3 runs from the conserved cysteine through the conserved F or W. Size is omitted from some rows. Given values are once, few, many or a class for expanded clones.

CDR3 protein: CSVPGLAEINYEQYF; V gene: TRBV20-1; clone size: few
CDR3 protein: CASSLAGFSPVYEQYF; V gene: TRBV7-2; clone size: -
CDR3 protein: CASSLFGDEQFF; V gene: TRBV5-1; clone size: many
CDR3 protein: CASSLEGPWEPQYF; V gene: TRBV11-2; clone size: -
CDR3 protein: CAISESTRTGDTQYF; V gene: TRBV10-3; clone size: few
CDR3 protein: CASYRNFGGETQYF; V gene: TRBV5-1; clone size: few
CDR3 protein: CSYPKGNQETQYF; V gene: TRBV29-1; clone size: -
CDR3 protein: CATSRLDGPYNEQFF; V gene: TRBV24-1; clone size: few
CDR3 protein: CASSKVPANCGRDQETQYF; V gene: TRBV21-1; clone size: -
CDR3 protein: CATSDPDRAGSYEQYF; V gene: TRBV24-1; clone size: few
CDR3 protein: CASLRSGTSSYNEQFF; V gene: TRBV27; clone size: few
CDR3 protein: CASSYTSKATGNTDTQYF; V gene: TRBV6-5; clone size: -
CDR3 protein: CASSVYSTNEKLFF; V gene: TRBV12-3/TRBV12-4; clone size: -
CDR3 protein: CASRDVGVEEKLFF; V gene: TRBV5-1; clone size: -